Presented here are 22 T cell receptor beta chains from one specimen sequenced in a study of shared clonotypes between healthy human individuals. CD45RO negativity and positive selection for CCR7 defined naive CD8 cells, a population that excluded terminally differentiated effector memory CD45RA+ cells. Libraries were prepared by immunoSEQ multiplex PCR; TCRdb keeps only in-frame clonotypes and omits some of them. The sample yields over 2 million clones, about 95% seen once. What was sequenced was naive CD8+ T cells sorted from blood. The source is a man aged 18 to 30 in good health.

This sequence joins TRBV10-2 and TRBJ2-3, with D maybe TRBD2 (7 bases). This CDR3 is built from 14 residues. V dropped 7 bases and J dropped 0 bases, with 11 bases sitting between them. Germline-derived CDR1 and CDR2 are WSHSY and SAAADI. The CDR3: CASNEGGSTDTQYF. The CDR3 coding sequence is TGCGCCAGCAACGAGGGGGGGAGCACAGATACGCAGTATTTT.

The chain is built from TRBV4-2 and TRBJ1-1; no clear D. Germline V CDR1 and CDR2: LGHNA, YNFKEQ. V lost 0 bases and J lost 1, with 9 bases in between. CDR3 size: 15 residues. CDR3 in DNA: TGTGCCAGCAGCCAAGAACCGAACGGGAACACTGAAGCTTTCTTT. Translating gives CASSQEPNGNTEAFF.

The chain uses TRBV5-6 and TRBJ2-7, with 8 positions matching TRBD1. The CDR3 covers 13 residues. Germline values: CDR1 SGHDT, CDR2 YYEEEE. V lost 5 bases to trimming and J lost 6 bases; unmatched junction nucleotides: 7. CDR3 nucleotide sequence: TGTGCCAGCAGATACCAGGGGGCCGTCGAGCAGTACTTC. It encodes CASRYQGAVEQYF.

The chain couples TRBV5-4 to TRBJ1-2; TRBD1 matches at 8 bases. Germline trimming cut 5 bases from V and 4 bases from J; bases unmatched to any gene: 10. Germline CDR1 reads SGHNT; CDR2 reads YYREEE (reference sequence). The CDR3 totals 15 residues. DNA for the CDR3: TGTGCCAGCAGGGAGGGACAGGTTGGCGTCTATGGCTACACCTTC. It specifies CASREGQVGVYGYTF.

This chain joins TRBV21-1 and TRBJ2-7; the table assigns TRBD2, which was not confirmed against the DNA. TRBV21-1 is a pseudogene segment. The CDR3 is 14 amino acids. This chain's CDR3 is CASSISGSSYEQYF. The CDR3 DNA reads TGTGCCAGCAGTATTAGCGGGAGCTCCTACGAGCAGTACTTC.

The chain joins TRBV10-2 to TRBJ2-1; D is unresolved. The CDR3 extends over 13 amino acids. The V and J ends lost 1 base and 6 bases respectively, with 7 bases between them. Per germline, CDR1 WSHSY and CDR2 SAAADI. Here the CDR3 reads CASSEFVFNEQFF. The CDR3 DNA reads as TGCGCCAGCAGTGAGTTCGTCTTCAATGAGCAGTTCTTC.

V gene TRBV29-1 combines with J gene TRBJ2-1, with 8 nucleotides matching TRBD2. The germline CDR1 and CDR2 sequences are SQVTM and ANQGSEA. Trimming removed 1 base from V and 5 bases from J; junction bases left unmatched: 7. This CDR3 region has 15 residues. The CDR3, as DNA: TGCAGCGTTGAAGGGTCAGCGGGAGCCCACAATGAGCAGTTCTTC. This gives the protein CSVEGSAGAHNEQFF.

As concerns this clone: The sample holds other DNA sequences that translate to the same CDR3. Here the CDR3 DNA reads TGCGCCAGCAGCTACACAGGAATGAACACTGAAGCTTTCTTT. Amino acid sequence: CASSYTGMNTEAFF. The chain couples TRBV5-1 to TRBJ1-1, with a tentative D call TRBD1 (5 bases). Trimming pared 3 bases from V and 0 bases from J, leaving 9 bases between. Germline CDR1 and CDR2: SGHRS and YFSETQ. The CDR3 consists of 14 residues.

The chain links TRBV2 to TRBJ2-7; D uncertain. The CDR3 sequence is 14 residues long. V was clipped by 2 bases and J by 4 bases, with 12 bases between them. Germline-derived CDR1 and CDR2 are SNHLY and FYNNEI. The CDR3 is CASSELVLSYEQYF. The CDR3 DNA reads TGTGCCAGCAGTGAATTGGTCCTGTCATACGAGCAGTACTTC.

Here the CDR3 DNA reads TGTGCCAGCAGTTTACTAGGGGGCACGGACATTCAGTACTTC. Amino acids: CASSLLGGTDIQYF. The rearrangement joins TRBV27 to TRBJ2-4, with 7 bases identical to TRBD1. V lost 2 bases and J lost 8; bases outside the gene matches: 6. The germline V gene has CDR1 MNHEY and CDR2 SMNVEV (reference sequence). The CDR3 is 14 residues long.

The rearrangement joins TRBV28 to TRBJ2-7; D not resolved. V was pared by 2 bases and J by 11 bases, with 10 bases between. Germline V CDR1 and CDR2: MDHEN, SYDVKM. This CDR3 comprises 11 residues. CDR3 amino acids: CASSLGEGKYF. In DNA, the CDR3 is TGTGCCAGCAGTTTAGGGGAAGGGAAGTACTTC.

In its sample, this clone was seen once. The chain couples TRBV7-6 to TRBJ2-5, with D uncertain. The ends were cut back, 4 bases at V and 4 bases at J, with 10 bases in the middle. The germline CDR1 and CDR2 sequences are SGHVS and FNYEAQ. There are 13 residues in the CDR3. CDR3 residues: CASSSPQVETQYF. The CDR3 nucleotides are TGTGCCAGCAGCTCTCCCCAGGTAGAGACCCAGTACTTC.

This sequence joins TRBV7-8 and TRBJ2-1; D perhaps matches TRBD2 (6 bases). V was trimmed by 4 bases and J by 8 bases, leaving 18 bases between them. Germline V gene sequence: CDR1 SGHVS, CDR2 FQNEAQ. The CDR3 is 15 amino acids. The CDR3 sequence: CASSSTGAVGYEQFF. The DNA of the CDR3 is TGTGCCAGCAGCTCAACGGGAGCAGTTGGGTATGAGCAGTTCTTC.

The chain links TRBV12-5 to TRBJ2-7; 8 nucleotides line up with TRBD2. Germline V gene lookup returns CDR1 LGHNT and CDR2 FRNRAP. This CDR3 comprises 13 residues. The junction had 2 bases not matched to a gene; V was cut back by 3 bases and J by 4 bases. The CDR3 DNA is TGTGCTAGTGGTTTCGGGAGGGAGTACGAGCAGTACTTC. Protein sequence: CASGFGREYEQYF. The full variable domain, rest sourced from reference TRBV12-5 and TRBJ2-7, is DARVTQTPRHKVTEMGQEVTMRCQPILGHNTVFWYRQTMMQGLELLAYFRNRAPLDDSGMPKDRFSAEMPDATLATLKIQPSEPRDSAVYFCASGFGREYEQYFGPGTRLTVT.

This clone has more than one count but fewer than ten. This rearrangement joins TRBV2 to TRBJ1-1; D is undetermined. The length of the CDR3 is 15 residues. The germline V gene has CDR1 SNHLY and CDR2 FYNNEI. V was trimmed by 4 bases and J by 3 bases, leaving 15 bases between them. Here the CDR3 reads CASSANGFGDTEAFF. The DNA for the CDR3 is TGTGCCAGCAGTGCAAACGGATTCGGGGACACTGAAGCTTTCTTT.

The chain joins TRBV7-2 to TRBJ1-2; D gene ambiguous. Trimming stripped 0 bases from V and 3 bases from J, with 14 bases between. Germline V gene data show CDR1 as SGHTA and CDR2 as FQGNSA. The CDR3 spans 16 residues. In DNA, the CDR3 is TGTGCCAGCAGCTTAGCCTCTCGGGGTATTCACTATGGCTACACCTTC. Amino acids: CASSLASRGIHYGYTF.

The chain is built from TRBV7-9 and TRBJ2-6, with D possibly being TRBD1 or TRBD2 (5 bases each). Germline V gene data show CDR1 as SEHNR and CDR2 as FQNEAQ (reference sequence). CDR3 length: 18 residues. V dropped 5 bases and J dropped 0 bases, with 17 bases sitting between them. DNA for the CDR3: TGTGCCAGCAGCGGGGACGGCATAGCCAGCTCTGGGGCCAACGTCCTGACTTTC. Its protein product is CASSGDGIASSGANVLTF.

The V and J genes are TRBV6-1 and TRBJ1-1; unclear D gene. Per germline, CDR1 MNHNS and CDR2 SASEGT. V gave up 0 bases and J gave up 8 bases, with 19 bases separating them. CDR3 length equals 16 residues. The CDR3 sequence: CASSEATGMGRSEAFF. The CDR3 DNA follows: TGTGCCAGCAGTGAAGCGACCGGGATGGGTCGGTCCGAAGCTTTCTTT.

The chain recombines TRBV5-6 with TRBJ2-1; D not certain. The CDR3 runs 15 residues. Germline values: CDR1 SGHDT, CDR2 YYEEEE. With 2 bases removed from V and 5 bases from J, the gap between germline ends came to 14 bases. The CDR3 spells CASSFNSAEDNEQFF. CDR3 DNA sequence: TGTGCCAGCAGCTTCAACTCCGCCGAAGACAATGAGCAGTTCTTC.

V and J are TRBV4-3 and TRBJ2-1; 10 bases match TRBD2. From germline, CDR1 is LGHNA and CDR2 YSLEER. V was clipped by 5 bases and J by 1 base; unmatched bases: 2. This CDR3 spans 15 amino acids. The CDR3 DNA reads as TGCGCCAGCAGCGGGGGACTAGCGTCCTACAATGAGCAGTTCTTC. Protein product: CASSGGLASYNEQFF.

Comment on this clone: Distinct nucleotide sequences in the sample also encode this CDR3. The V gene is TRBV19, the J gene TRBJ1-1; tentative D call: TRBD1 (5 bases). The CDR3 runs 12 residues. Germline V gene sequence: CDR1 LNHDA, CDR2 SQIVND (reference sequence). Trimming stripped 1 base from V and 6 bases from J, with 6 bases between. Here the CDR3 DNA reads TGTGCCAGTAGTATAGCGGGACCTGAAGCTTTCTTT. This encodes CASSIAGPEAFF.

The sample holds one count of this clone. The chain has TRBV6-6 and TRBJ2-7; perhaps D is TRBD1 or TRBD2 (7 bases each). The CDR3 spans 15 residues. Trimming removed 4 bases from V and 4 bases from J, with 17 bases in between. From germline, CDR1 is MNHNY and CDR2 SVGAGI (reference sequence). Here the CDR3 reads CASSLRQGLSYEQYF. CDR3 nucleotides: TGTGCCAGCAGTTTGCGACAGGGACTATCGTACGAGCAGTACTTC.